A single sample is the source of the 12 T cell receptor beta chains below, sequenced in a study of blood T cell repertoires in COVID-19. Sequencing used immunoSEQ multiplex PCR; TCRdb keeps in-frame clones, though not all of them. This sample has roughly 310,000 clones, with roughly nine tenths found just once. Material for sequencing was peripheral blood. The receptors were gathered from a woman aged 25 to 39 with COVID-19, enrolled during active disease.

V usage is TRBV7-8 and J usage is TRBJ1-4, with D hard to call. Trimming left V 0 bases short and J 0 bases short, with 11 bases between. The germline V gene has CDR1 SGHVS and CDR2 FQNEAQ. The CDR3 has 17 residues. The CDR3 nucleotides are TGTGCCAGCAGCTTAGCGCGTCAAGCGCCAACTAATGAAAAACTGTTTTTT. Translating it yields CASSLARQAPTNEKLFF.

The rearrangement links TRBV30 to TRBJ1-5, with 10 bases aligning to TRBD1. The length of the CDR3 is 14 residues. The germline gives CDR1 GTSNPN, CDR2 SVGIG (reference sequence). V gave up 5 bases and J gave up 2 bases; unmatched junction bases: 3. CDR3 protein: CAWATGGGNQPQHF. CDR3 coding DNA: TGTGCCTGGGCGACAGGGGGCGGCAATCAGCCCCAGCATTTT.

V gene TRBV7-3 combines with J gene TRBJ2-5; 9 positions agree with TRBD1. Per germline, CDR1 SGHTA and CDR2 FQGTGA. This CDR3 has 15 residues. V gave up 0 bases and J gave up 4 bases; unmatched junction bases: 3. The CDR3 loop is CASSLTGQGLETQYF. CDR3 nucleotide sequence: TGTGCCAGCAGCTTAACGGGACAGGGCTTAGAGACCCAGTACTTC.

The V call is TRBV7-9, the J call TRBJ1-1, with 8 bases aligning to TRBD1. This CDR3 region has 15 residues. Germline assignment: CDR1 SEHNR and CDR2 FQNEAQ (reference sequence). V lost 3 bases and J lost 1; bases outside the gene matches: 4. The CDR3 sequence is CASSFWTGRNTEAFF. The CDR3, as DNA: TGTGCCAGCAGCTTCTGGACAGGGCGGAACACTGAAGCTTTCTTT.

The V call is TRBV5-6, the J call TRBJ1-2; 7 bases fit TRBD1. This CDR3 region has 17 residues. Germline V lookup: CDR1 SGHDT, CDR2 YYEEEE. Losses at the gene ends were 0 bases for V and 0 bases for J; bases not matched to a gene: 8. This chain's CDR3 is CASSLVLGGDSNYGYTF. The CDR3 DNA is TGTGCCAGCAGCTTGGTCCTAGGGGGCGATTCTAACTATGGCTACACCTTC.

The V call is TRBV7-8, the J call TRBJ1-1; D might be TRBD1 (5 bases). V lost 5 bases to trimming and J lost 10 bases, with 17 bases between them. CDR1 is SGHVS and CDR2 is FQNEAQ in the germline V gene. This CDR3 has 13 residues. CDR3 sequence reads: CASSGHSKGSAFF. The CDR3 nucleotides read TGTGCCAGCAGCGGACACAGTAAGGGGTCAGCTTTCTTT.

The rearrangement joins TRBV27 to TRBJ2-1; D is perhaps TRBD2 (6 bases). Germline CDR1 is MNHEY and CDR2 is SMNVEV (reference sequence). The CDR3 has 14 amino acids. Trimming shortened V by 7 bases and J by 4 bases, and 14 bases separated the two germline ends. The DNA of the CDR3 is TGTGCCAGCAAGGTGGGAGGCCGATACAATGAGCAGTTCTTC. Residues: CASKVGGRYNEQFF.

The chain is built from TRBV10-3 and TRBJ2-7; D perhaps matches TRBD2 (6 bases). The CDR3 consists of 17 residues. CDR1 and CDR2 from the germline V gene are ENHRY and SYGVKD. V lost 0 bases, J lost 0 bases, and 15 bases lay in between. The CDR3 DNA follows: TGTGCCATCAGTGAGTCGAGGGGACTTATCCTCTCCTACGAGCAGTACTTC. Protein product: CAISESRGLILSYEQYF.

This chain uses TRBV6-5 with TRBJ1-1, with 7 bases identical to TRBD1. The CDR3 has 16 amino acids. Germline V gene sequence: CDR1 MNHEY, CDR2 SVGAGI. Trimming cost V 1 base and J 1 base; bases outside gene matches: 6. In DNA, the CDR3 is TGTGCCAGCAGTTACTTGGGACAGAGCACGAACACTGAAGCTTTCTTT. Translation gives CASSYLGQSTNTEAFF.

This clone was picked up one time. The chain employs TRBV6-1 and TRBJ1-1; D remains unclear. The germline V and J ends were trimmed by 3 bases and 4 bases, with 9 bases remaining between them. This CDR3 has 13 residues. Looked up from germline, CDR1 is MNHNS and CDR2 is SASEGT. The CDR3 nucleotides are TGTGCCAGCAGTGACAGTGTCAGCACTGAAGCTTTCTTT. Translation gives CASSDSVSTEAFF.

This clone was seen a handful of times. The chain carries TRBV27 and TRBJ2-1, with TRBD2 matching over 7 bases. The V gene end was trimmed by 1 base and the J gene end by 3 bases; junction bases not matched to a gene: 9. Germline loops: CDR1 MNHEY, CDR2 SMNVEV (reference sequence). CDR3 length equals 17 residues. CDR3 nucleotides: TGTGCCAGCAGTTTATATCAAGGGGAGGGAGGCTACAATGAGCAGTTCTTC. This encodes CASSLYQGEGGYNEQFF.

This chain uses TRBV5-1 with TRBJ2-7, with 7 bases that match TRBD2. The CDR3 totals 12 residues. Germline V gene data show CDR1 as SGHRS and CDR2 as YFSETQ. V was pared by 0 bases and J by 6 bases, with 0 bases of the junction left unmatched. Written as DNA, the CDR3 is TGCGCCAGCAGCTTGGGCGGGGGCGAGCAGTACTTC. Translated, it gives CASSLGGGEQYF.